The 13 T cell receptor beta chains below were found in one sample sequenced in a study of T cell clonality in common variable immunodeficiency. For these TCRs, the target antigens are not known. Repertoires were generated with immunoSEQ multiplex PCR, while TCRdb's copy carries only in-frame clones and drops some. The specimen gives 15,000 to 20,000 clones without singletons; the ten biggest hold less than 15%. Broader study findings: Fewer deletions and N-nucleotide insertions were reportedly seen in common variable immunodeficiency TCR beta sequences.

Sequencing input: peripheral blood mononuclear cells. These receptors were obtained from a human donor with common variable immunodeficiency.

This clone was observed a few times. The sequenced part of the CDR3 DNA is TGCGCCAGCAGCTTGGGGTCAGGGGTGGGATACGAG. Its translation is CASSLGSGVGYE. The whole CDR3 is CASSLGSGVGYEQYF. This rearrangement joins TRBV5-1 to TRBJ2-7, with D possibly matching TRBD1 (6 bases). Read sequence stops 3 residues before the CDR3 end, and the germline J gene provides the missing end. Trimming pared 0 bases from V and 4 bases from J, leaving 14 bases between. The CDR3 totals 15 residues. Germline loops: CDR1 SGHRS, CDR2 YFSETQ.

Notes on this clone: The CDR3 end is not reached by the read, which stops 3 residues before it; the germline J gene fills it in. The chain uses TRBV2 and TRBJ2-7, with 12 bases identical to TRBD2. The CDR3 covers 14 residues. V lost 4 bases, J lost 6 bases, and 4 bases stayed unmatched. CDR1 and CDR2 (germline): SNHLY, FYNNEI. CDR3 residues: CASSAGLAGPEQYF. The DNA read from the CDR3 is TGTGCCAGCAGTGCAGGACTAGCGGGACCCGAG.

As concerns this clone: The missing CDR3 end, 3 residues past where the read stops, is filled in from the germline J gene. The chain combines TRBV7-9 with TRBJ2-1, with 8 bases that match TRBD1. The germline V gene has CDR1 SEHNR and CDR2 FQNEAQ (reference sequence). This CDR3 comprises 13 residues. Germline trimming cut 6 bases from V and 7 bases from J; bases unmatched to any gene: 5. CDR3: CASRDRDVNEQFF. The DNA read from the CDR3 is TGTGCCAGCAGGGACAGGGACGTGAATGAG.

This clone has just a few counts. The read ends 3 residues before the CDR3 terminus; that terminus is restored from the germline J gene. J is TRBJ1-2 and V is TRBV18; maybe TRBD1 (5 bases). This CDR3 has 16 amino acids. V dropped 2 bases and J dropped 6 bases, with 19 bases sitting between them. Germline CDR1 and CDR2: KGHSH and LQKENI. The CDR3 here is CASSPDGVRGSDGYTF. The part of the CDR3 DNA that was read is TGTGCCAGCTCACCAGACGGGGTCCGGGGGAGTGATGGC.

The CDR3 bases that were read are TGTGCCAGCAGCCCGACAGGGTCAGGGCATTCACCC. Its translation: CASSPTGSGHSP. The full CDR3 protein is CASSPTGSGHSPLHF. This sequence joins TRBV7-9 and TRBJ1-6, with 7 bases lining up with TRBD1. The observed sequence ends 3 residues before the CDR3 terminus, with the missing tail filled in from the germline J gene. The CDR3 extends over 15 amino acids. Germline assignment: CDR1 SEHNR and CDR2 FQNEAQ (reference sequence). Losses at the gene ends were 5 bases for V and 8 bases for J; bases not matched to a gene: 9.

As regards this clone: Read sequence stops 3 residues before the CDR3 end, and the germline J gene provides the missing end. The chain combines TRBV29-1 with TRBJ1-2; D gene unclear. V lost 7 bases and J lost 4, with 13 bases in between. There are 12 residues in the CDR3. The germline V gene has CDR1 SQVTM and CDR2 ANQGSEA. CDR3 protein: CSAAAGAYGYTF. The CDR3 bases that were read are TGCAGCGCTGCGGCGGGAGCCTATGGC.

Concerning this clone: Read data end 3 residues before the CDR3 end; the end is taken from the germline J gene. V gene TRBV19 combines with J gene TRBJ2-4, with TRBD2 matching 7 bases. This CDR3 region has 14 residues. Germline V gives CDR1 LNHDA, CDR2 SQIVND (reference sequence). Losses at the gene ends were 7 bases for V and 7 bases for J; bases not matched to a gene: 10. CDR3 amino acids: CASTDPRGGNIQYF. CDR3 bases read: TGTGCCAGTACCGATCCGAGGGGAGGGAACATT.

Note on this clone: The read finishes 3 residues shy of the CDR3 end, and the germline J gene is used to complete it. V gene TRBV11-1 combines with J gene TRBJ2-5, with 7 bases fitting TRBD2. The CDR3 length is 14 residues. The V gene's germline CDR1 is SGHAT and CDR2 FQDESV (reference sequence). The trim removed 5 bases at V and 0 bases at J, leaving 3 bases unmatched. The CDR3 is CASSPRGYQETQYF. CDR3 bases read: TGTGCCAGCAGCCCGCGGGGGTACCAAGAGACC.

This clone occurred a few times. From the germline J gene comes the end of the CDR3, since the read stops 3 residues before it. The genes are TRBV18 and TRBJ2-7; TRBD1 matches 8 bases. With V trimmed by 2 bases and J by 6 bases, 0 bases remained unmatched. The CDR3 is made up of 12 amino acids. Per the germline V gene, CDR1 is KGHSH and CDR2 is LQKENI. The CDR3 loop reads CASSPGTGEQYF. The DNA read from the CDR3 is TGTGCCAGCTCACCAGGGACAGGCGAG. The whole variable domain, filled in from reference TRBV18 and TRBJ2-7, reads NAGVMQNPRHLVRRRGQEARLRCSPMKGHSHVYWYRQLPEEGLKFMVYLQKENIIDESGMPKERFSAEFPKEGPSILRIQQVVRGDSAAYFCASSPGTGEQYFGPGTRLTVT.

As for this clone: The CDR3 is cut off 3 residues early in the read; its end comes from the germline J gene. The chain couples TRBV7-9 to TRBJ1-1, with D possibly being TRBD1 (6 bases). V dropped 2 bases and J dropped 4 bases, with 14 bases sitting between them. The CDR3 covers 15 residues. Germline loops: CDR1 SEHNR, CDR2 FQNEAQ (reference sequence). The covered CDR3 bases are TGTGCCAGCAGCTTAAGGGTCGCAGGGGCCACTGAA. Encoded protein: CASSLRVAGATE. The full CDR3 is CASSLRVAGATEAFF.

Points on this clone: The DNA ends 3 residues before the CDR3 does, and the rest of the CDR3 is filled in from the germline J gene. V usage is TRBV18 and J usage is TRBJ1-1; a weak D match, TRBD1 (5 bases). V lost 5 bases and J 5 bases, leaving 12 bases between the germline ends. From germline, CDR1 is KGHSH and CDR2 LQKENI. CDR3 length: 13 amino acids. The sequenced part of the CDR3 DNA is TGTGCCAGCTCATTGCAGGGAGGGACTGAA. It yields the protein CASSLQGGTE. The full CDR3 protein is CASSLQGGTEAFF.

This clone was seen more than once but under ten times. The read ends 3 residues early relative to the CDR3; the germline J gene fills the gap. The chain carries TRBV7-9 and TRBJ2-1; 10 nucleotides match TRBD1. Germline assignment: CDR1 SEHNR and CDR2 FQNEAQ (reference sequence). With V trimmed by 6 bases and J by 7 bases, 6 bases remained unmatched. This CDR3 has 14 residues. CDR3: CASSGQGVWNEQFF. The CDR3 bases that were read are TGTGCCAGCAGTGGACAGGGGGTATGGAATGAG.

A word on this clone: With the read ending 3 residues before the CDR3 end, the germline J gene is used to fill in that end. The V call is TRBV7-2, the J call TRBJ1-1; maybe TRBD1 (6 bases). Looked up from germline, CDR1 is SGHTA and CDR2 is FQGNSA. V lost 4 bases, J lost 1 base, and 7 bases lay in between. The length of the CDR3 is 13 residues. Partial CDR3 DNA: TGTGCCAGCAGCTCGGGACAGAACACTGAA. This translates into CASSSGQNTE. The full CDR3 protein is CASSSGQNTEAFF.